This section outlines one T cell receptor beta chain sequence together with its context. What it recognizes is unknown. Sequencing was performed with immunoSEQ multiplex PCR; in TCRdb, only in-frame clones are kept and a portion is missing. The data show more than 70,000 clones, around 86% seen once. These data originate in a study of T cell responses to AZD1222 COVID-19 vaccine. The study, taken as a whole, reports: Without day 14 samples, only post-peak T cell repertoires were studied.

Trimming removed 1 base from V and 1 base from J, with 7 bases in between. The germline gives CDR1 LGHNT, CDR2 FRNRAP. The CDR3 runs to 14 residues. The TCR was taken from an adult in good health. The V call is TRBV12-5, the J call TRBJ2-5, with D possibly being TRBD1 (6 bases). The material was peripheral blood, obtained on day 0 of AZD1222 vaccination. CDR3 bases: TGTGCTAGTGGTTTGGACAGGGCCCAAGAGACCCAGTACTTC. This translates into CASGLDRAQETQYF. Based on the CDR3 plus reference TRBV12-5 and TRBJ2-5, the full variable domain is DARVTQTPRHKVTEMGQEVTMRCQPILGHNTVFWYRQTMMQGLELLAYFRNRAPLDDSGMPKDRFSAEMPDATLATLKIQPSEPRDSAVYFCASGLDRAQETQYFGPGTRLLVL.